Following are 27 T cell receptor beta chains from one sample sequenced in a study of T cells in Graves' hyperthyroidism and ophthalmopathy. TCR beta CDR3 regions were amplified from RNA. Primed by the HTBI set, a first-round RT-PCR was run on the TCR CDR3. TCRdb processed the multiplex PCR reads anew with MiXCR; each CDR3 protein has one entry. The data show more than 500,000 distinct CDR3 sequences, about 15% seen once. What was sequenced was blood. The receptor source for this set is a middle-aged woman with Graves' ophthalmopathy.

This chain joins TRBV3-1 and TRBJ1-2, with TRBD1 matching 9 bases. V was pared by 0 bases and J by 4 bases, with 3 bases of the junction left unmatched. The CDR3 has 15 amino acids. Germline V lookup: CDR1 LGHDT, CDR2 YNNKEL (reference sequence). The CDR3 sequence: CASSQDSGQGYGYTF. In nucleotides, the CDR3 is TGTGCCAGCAGCCAAGATTCGGGACAGGGCTATGGCTACACCTTC.

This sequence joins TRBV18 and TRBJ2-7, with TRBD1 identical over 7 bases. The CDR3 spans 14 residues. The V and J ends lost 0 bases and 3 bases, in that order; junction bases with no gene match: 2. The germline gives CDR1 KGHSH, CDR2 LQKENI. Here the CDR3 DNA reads TGTGCCAGCTCACCACCCGGGGACAGCTACGAGCAGTACTTC. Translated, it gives CASSPPGDSYEQYF.

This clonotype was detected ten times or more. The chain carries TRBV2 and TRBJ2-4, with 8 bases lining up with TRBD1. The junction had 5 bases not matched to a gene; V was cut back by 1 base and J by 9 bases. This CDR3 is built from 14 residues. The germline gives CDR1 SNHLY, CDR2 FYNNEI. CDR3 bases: TGTGCCAGCAGTGAAGACAGACAGGGGATCATTCAGTACTTC. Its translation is CASSEDRQGIIQYF. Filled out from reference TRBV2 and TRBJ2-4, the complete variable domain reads EPEVTQTPSHQVTQMGQEVILRCVPISNHLYFYWYRQILGQKVEFLVSFYNNEISEKSEIFDDQFSVERPDGSNFTLKIRSTKLEDSAMYFCASSEDRQGIIQYFGAGTRLSVL.

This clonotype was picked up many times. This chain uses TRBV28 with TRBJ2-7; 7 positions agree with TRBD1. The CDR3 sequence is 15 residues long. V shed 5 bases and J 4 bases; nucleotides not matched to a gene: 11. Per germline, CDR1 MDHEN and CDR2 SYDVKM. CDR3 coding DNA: TGTGCCAGCAGTAGCCTACAGGGGTCTGGATACGAGCAGTACTTC. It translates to CASSSLQGSGYEQYF.

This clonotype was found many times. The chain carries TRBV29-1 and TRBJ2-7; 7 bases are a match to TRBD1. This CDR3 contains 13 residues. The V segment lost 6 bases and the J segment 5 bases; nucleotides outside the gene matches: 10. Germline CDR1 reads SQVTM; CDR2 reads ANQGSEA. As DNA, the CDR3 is TGCAGCGTGGAGACCCGGGACAGTGACGAGCAGTACTTC. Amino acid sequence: CSVETRDSDEQYF.

The DNA for the CDR3 is TGTGCCAGTAGTATTAGCCGGGGGGAGAGCTACGAGCAGTACTTC. This translates into CASSISRGESYEQYF. The gene calls are TRBV19 and TRBJ2-7; TRBD2 aligns across 7 bases. J gave up 3 bases and V 3 bases, and 8 bases lay outside the gene matches. The CDR3 totals 15 residues. Looked up from germline, CDR1 is LNHDA and CDR2 is SQIVND (reference sequence).

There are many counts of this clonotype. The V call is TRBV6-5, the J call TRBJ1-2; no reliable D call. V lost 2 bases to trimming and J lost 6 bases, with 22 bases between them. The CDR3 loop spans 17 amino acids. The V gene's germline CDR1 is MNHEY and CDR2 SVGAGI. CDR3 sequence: CASSYGGSSVYSNGYTF. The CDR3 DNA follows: TGTGCCAGCAGTTACGGTGGCAGCTCGGTTTACTCAAATGGCTACACCTTC.

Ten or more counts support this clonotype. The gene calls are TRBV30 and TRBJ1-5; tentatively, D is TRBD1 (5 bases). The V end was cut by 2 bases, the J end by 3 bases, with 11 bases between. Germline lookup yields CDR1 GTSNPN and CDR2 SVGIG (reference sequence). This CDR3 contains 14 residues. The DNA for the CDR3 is TGTGCCTGGAGTCTGGGGGGGTACAATCAGCCCCAGCATTTT. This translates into CAWSLGGYNQPQHF.

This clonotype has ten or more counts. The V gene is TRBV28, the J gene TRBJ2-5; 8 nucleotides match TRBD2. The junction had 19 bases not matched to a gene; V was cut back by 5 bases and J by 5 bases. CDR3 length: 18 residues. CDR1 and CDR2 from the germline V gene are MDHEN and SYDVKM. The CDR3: CASSLTTTLAEEEETQYF. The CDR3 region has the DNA TGTGCCAGCAGTCTCACCACCACACTAGCGGAGGAGGAGGAGACCCAGTACTTC.

The CDR3 region is CASSSPRYLAGGVYNEQFF. DNA for the CDR3: TGTGCCAGCAGCTCACCTCGGTATTTAGCGGGCGGGGTTTACAATGAGCAGTTCTTC. V gene TRBV28 combines with J gene TRBJ2-1; 7 positions match TRBD2. CDR3 size: 19 residues. CDR1 is MDHEN, CDR2 SYDVKM, per germline. V lost 6 bases and J lost 4; bases outside the gene matches: 21.

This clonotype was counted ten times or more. CDR3 sequence reads: CASSLGTENTEAFF. The CDR3 nucleotides read TGTGCCAGCAGTTTAGGGACGGAGAACACTGAAGCTTTCTTT. The rearrangement links TRBV6-5 to TRBJ1-1, with D possibly being TRBD1 (5 bases). Germline assignment: CDR1 MNHEY and CDR2 SVGAGI. The V end lost 4 bases, the J end lost 1 base, and 10 bases lay between the germline ends. The CDR3 has 14 amino acids.

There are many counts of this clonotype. The CDR3 DNA is TGTGCCAGCATTAAAGGCGGACAACAAGAGACCCAGTACTTC. This encodes CASIKGGQQETQYF. The rearrangement uses TRBV6-5 and TRBJ2-5; D perhaps matches TRBD1 (5 bases). Germline CDR1 is MNHEY and CDR2 is SVGAGI. The CDR3 has 14 residues. V was shortened by 7 bases and J by 2 bases, with 14 bases between the two germline ends.

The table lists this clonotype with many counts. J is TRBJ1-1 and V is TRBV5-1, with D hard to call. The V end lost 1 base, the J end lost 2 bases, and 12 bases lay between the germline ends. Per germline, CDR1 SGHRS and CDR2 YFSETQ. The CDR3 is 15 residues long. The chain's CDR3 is CASSLSPQRNTEAFF. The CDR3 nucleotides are TGCGCCAGCAGCTTGTCTCCCCAGCGAAACACTGAAGCTTTCTTT.

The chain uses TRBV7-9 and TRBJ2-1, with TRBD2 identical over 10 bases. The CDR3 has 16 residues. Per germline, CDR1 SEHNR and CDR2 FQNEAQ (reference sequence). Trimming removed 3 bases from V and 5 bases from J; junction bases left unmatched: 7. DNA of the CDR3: TGTGCCAGCAGCTTCCCTGATCTAGCGGGAGACAATGAGCAGTTCTTC. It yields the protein CASSFPDLAGDNEQFF.

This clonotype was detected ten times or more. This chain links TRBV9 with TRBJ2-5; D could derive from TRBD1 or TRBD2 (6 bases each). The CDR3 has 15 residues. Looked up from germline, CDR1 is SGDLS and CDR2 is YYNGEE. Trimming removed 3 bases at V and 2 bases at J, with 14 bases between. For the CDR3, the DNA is TGTGCCAGCAGCGATCAGAGGGGGGTTCAAGAGACCCAGTACTTC. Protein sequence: CASSDQRGVQETQYF.

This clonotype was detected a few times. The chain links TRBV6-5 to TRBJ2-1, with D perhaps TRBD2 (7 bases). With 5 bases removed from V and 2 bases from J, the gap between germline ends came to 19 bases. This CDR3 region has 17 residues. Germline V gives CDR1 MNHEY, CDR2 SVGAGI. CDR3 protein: CASSHQGGGLPYNEQFF. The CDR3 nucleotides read TGTGCCAGCAGTCACCAGGGAGGGGGACTTCCCTACAATGAGCAGTTCTTC.

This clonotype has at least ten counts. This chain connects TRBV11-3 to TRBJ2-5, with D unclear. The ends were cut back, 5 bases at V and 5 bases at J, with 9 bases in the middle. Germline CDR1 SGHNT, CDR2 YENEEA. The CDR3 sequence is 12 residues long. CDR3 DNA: TGTGCCAGCAGCCTTAGGTCGGAGACCCAGTACTTC. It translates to CASSLRSETQYF.

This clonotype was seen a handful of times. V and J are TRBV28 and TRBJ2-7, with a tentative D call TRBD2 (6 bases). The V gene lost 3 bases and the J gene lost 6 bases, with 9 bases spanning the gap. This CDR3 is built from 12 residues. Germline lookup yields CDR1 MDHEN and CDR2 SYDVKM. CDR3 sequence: CASSFGGSEQYF. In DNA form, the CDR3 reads TGTGCCAGCAGTTTCGGGGGAAGCGAGCAGTACTTC.

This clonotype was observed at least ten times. The CDR3 sequence is CAIRDRETQYF. CDR3 in DNA: TGTGCCATCAGGGATAGGGAGACCCAGTACTTC. This chain joins TRBV10-3 and TRBJ2-5; D is unresolved. V shed 6 bases and J shed 5 bases, with 7 bases lying between them. The CDR3 sequence is 11 residues long. CDR1 is ENHRY and CDR2 is SYGVKD in the germline V gene.

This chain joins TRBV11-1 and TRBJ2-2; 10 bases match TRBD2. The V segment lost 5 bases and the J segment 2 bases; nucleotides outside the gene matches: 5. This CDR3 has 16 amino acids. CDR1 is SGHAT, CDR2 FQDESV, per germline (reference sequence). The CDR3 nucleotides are TGTGCCAGCAGCGTCTCTAGCGGGAGTAACACCGGGGAGCTGTTTTTT. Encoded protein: CASSVSSGSNTGELFF.

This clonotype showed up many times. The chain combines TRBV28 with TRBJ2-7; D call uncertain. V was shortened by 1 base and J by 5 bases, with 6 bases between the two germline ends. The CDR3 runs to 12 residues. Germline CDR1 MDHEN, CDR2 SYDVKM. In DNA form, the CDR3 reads TGTGCCAGCAGTTTATTCCACGACGAGCAGTACTTC. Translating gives CASSLFHDEQYF.

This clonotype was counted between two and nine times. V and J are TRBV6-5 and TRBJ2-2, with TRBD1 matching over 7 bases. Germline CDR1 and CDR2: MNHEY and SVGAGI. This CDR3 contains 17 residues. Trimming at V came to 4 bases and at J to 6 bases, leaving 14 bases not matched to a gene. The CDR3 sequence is CASSLTGILYMAGELFF. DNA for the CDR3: TGTGCCAGCAGTTTGACAGGGATCCTCTATATGGCCGGGGAGCTGTTTTTT.

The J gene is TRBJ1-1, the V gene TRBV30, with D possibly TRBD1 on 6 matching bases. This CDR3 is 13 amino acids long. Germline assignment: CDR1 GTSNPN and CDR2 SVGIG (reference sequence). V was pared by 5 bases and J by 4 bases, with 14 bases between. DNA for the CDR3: TGTGCCTGGCAAAAAGGGGGGGTCACTGAAGCTTTCTTT. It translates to CAWQKGGVTEAFF.

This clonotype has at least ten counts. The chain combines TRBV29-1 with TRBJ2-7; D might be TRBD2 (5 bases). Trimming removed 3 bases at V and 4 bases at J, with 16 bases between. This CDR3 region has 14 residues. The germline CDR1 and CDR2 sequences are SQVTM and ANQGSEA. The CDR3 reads CSVESGESSYEQYF. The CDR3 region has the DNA TGCAGCGTTGAGTCCGGGGAGTCTTCATACGAGCAGTACTTC.

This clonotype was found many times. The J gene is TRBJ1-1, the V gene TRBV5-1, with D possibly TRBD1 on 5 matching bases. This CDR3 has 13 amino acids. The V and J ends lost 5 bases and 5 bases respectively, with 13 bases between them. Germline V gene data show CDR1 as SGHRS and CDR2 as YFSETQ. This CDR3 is CASRSQGGTEAFF. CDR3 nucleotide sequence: TGCGCCAGCAGGTCTCAGGGTGGGACTGAAGCTTTCTTT.

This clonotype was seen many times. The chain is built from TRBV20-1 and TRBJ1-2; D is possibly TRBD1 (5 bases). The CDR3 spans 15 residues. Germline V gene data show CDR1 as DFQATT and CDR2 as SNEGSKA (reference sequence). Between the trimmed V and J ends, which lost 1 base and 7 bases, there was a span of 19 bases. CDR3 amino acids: CSARGIPGTERGYTF. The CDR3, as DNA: TGCAGTGCTAGAGGGATTCCCGGGACCGAGCGTGGCTACACCTTC.

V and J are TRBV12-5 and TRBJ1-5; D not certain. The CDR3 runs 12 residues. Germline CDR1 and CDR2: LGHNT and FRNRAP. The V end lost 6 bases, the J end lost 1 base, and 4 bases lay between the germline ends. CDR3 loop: CASGNSNQPQHF. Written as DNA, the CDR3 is TGTGCTAGTGGCAACAGCAATCAGCCCCAGCATTTT.